The next 32 T cell receptor beta chains were all read from a single sample in a study of shared clonotypes between healthy human individuals (dated by TCRdb to 2018 to 2020). Library preparation employed the immunoSEQ multiplex PCR assay. The source is immuneACCESS, and TCRdb retained only in-frame sequences with V and J called. Part of the clones is not carried over; for the studies checked, unresolved V genes explain less than half of this, and the remainder is unexplained. This sample has about 2 million clones in its table, and 85% to 95% of those were observed once. Jointly, the top ten make up about 0.13% of the sample. The sequenced sample was naive CD4+ T cells sorted from blood. In the paper's terms, the cell subset or site label means: CD45RA+ positively selected. The origin of the receptors is a young man in good health.

The chain joins TRBV6-5 to TRBJ1-2; the D is unclear. Germline CDR1 reads MNHEY; CDR2 reads SVGAGI. Deletions cut 4 bases from V and 3 bases from J, with 15 bases between. CDR3 length: 15 amino acids. The CDR3: CASSFVGRVDYGYTF. CDR3 nucleotides: TGTGCCAGCAGTTTTGTGGGTAGAGTTGACTATGGCTACACCTTC.

V is TRBV6-6 and J is TRBJ2-7; TRBD1 aligns across 7 bases. V gave up 6 bases and J gave up 6 bases; unmatched junction bases: 17. Germline assignment: CDR1 MNHNY and CDR2 SVGAGI (reference sequence). The CDR3 is 16 residues long. This CDR3 is CASSSPSLDRHGEQYF. As DNA, the CDR3 is TGTGCCAGCAGCTCGCCCTCCCTGGACAGGCACGGCGAGCAGTACTTC.

This clone appeared a single time. The rearrangement joins TRBV19 to TRBJ1-5, with 9 bases lining up with TRBD1. The germline CDR1 and CDR2 sequences are LNHDA and SQIVND (reference sequence). CDR3 length equals 13 residues. V lost 8 bases and J lost 5; bases outside the gene matches: 4. CDR3 sequence: CASWGQGDQPQHF. As DNA, the CDR3 is TGTGCCAGTTGGGGACAGGGTGATCAGCCCCAGCATTTT. The full variable domain, rest sourced from reference TRBV19 and TRBJ1-5, is DGGITQSPKYLFRKEGQNVTLSCEQNLNHDAMYWYRQDPGQGLRLIYYSQIVNDFQKGDIAEGYSVSREKKESFPLTVTSAQKNPTAFYLCASWGQGDQPQHFGDGTRLSIL.

This sequence joins TRBV10-3 and TRBJ1-6; possibly TRBD1 for D (5 bases). V lost 2 bases and J lost 2, with 16 bases in between. From germline, CDR1 is ENHRY and CDR2 SYGVKD. The CDR3 is made up of 18 amino acids. CDR3: CAISETAGSNPYNSPLHF. The CDR3 region has the DNA TGTGCCATCAGTGAGACGGCAGGGTCGAACCCCTATAATTCACCCCTCCACTTT.

The chain couples TRBV7-9 to TRBJ2-3, with D tentatively TRBD2 (5 bases). With 5 bases removed from V and 0 bases from J, the gap between germline ends came to 15 bases. Germline V gives CDR1 SEHNR, CDR2 FQNEAQ (reference sequence). The CDR3 contains 16 residues. For the CDR3, the DNA is TGTGCCAGCAGCCCCAGCAGGACTCCTAGCACAGATACGCAGTATTTT. It specifies CASSPSRTPSTDTQYF.

In this sample, this clone turned up once. The V gene is TRBV6-4, the J gene TRBJ1-2; weak D call: TRBD1 (6 bases). This CDR3 spans 13 amino acids. V lost 2 bases, J lost 7 bases, and 11 bases lay in between. Per the germline V gene, CDR1 is MRHNA and CDR2 is SNTAGT. CDR3 residues: CASSDPAGVGYTF. The CDR3 bases are TGTGCCAGCAGTGACCCGGCAGGGGTTGGCTACACCTTC.

The chain couples TRBV5-1 to TRBJ2-1; weak D call: TRBD2 (7 bases). CDR1 and CDR2 from the germline V gene are SGHRS and YFSETQ. The CDR3 spans 18 residues. The V end was cut by 0 bases, the J end by 0 bases, with 16 bases between. Written as DNA, the CDR3 is TGCGCCAGCAGCTTGGGCCCCGGGGGCGGGGGCTCCTACAATGAGCAGTTCTTC. Its translation is CASSLGPGGGGSYNEQFF.

This clone appeared a single time. Other DNA sequences from this sample encode an identical CDR3 as well. The chain combines TRBV5-1 with TRBJ2-5; either TRBD1 or TRBD2 may supply D (5 bases each). Trimming removed 4 bases at V and 5 bases at J, with 12 bases between. CDR3 length: 13 amino acids. Looked up from germline, CDR1 is SGHRS and CDR2 is YFSETQ. The CDR3 coding sequence is TGCGCCAGCAGCCCGGGACCTTCGGAGACCCAGTACTTC. Translation: CASSPGPSETQYF.

V is TRBV5-4 and J is TRBJ2-7, with D maybe TRBD1 (5 bases). Per the germline V gene, CDR1 is SGHNT and CDR2 is YYREEE (reference sequence). Trimming removed 0 bases from V and 0 bases from J, with 10 bases in between. CDR3 length: 15 residues. The CDR3 coding sequence is TGTGCCAGCAGCTTGGCCGGCAGGGTCTCCTACGAGCAGTACTTC. Translation: CASSLAGRVSYEQYF.

The chain joins TRBV11-2 to TRBJ2-7; a possible D gene is TRBD2 (6 bases). Between the trimmed V and J ends, which lost 4 bases and 2 bases, there was a span of 12 bases. The CDR3 totals 14 residues. The germline gives CDR1 SGHAT, CDR2 FQNNGV. The CDR3 DNA reads TGTGCCAGCAGCTGGCTCGGACTAACCTACGAGCAGTACTTC. Translation: CASSWLGLTYEQYF.

The chain carries TRBV5-1 and TRBJ2-3, with D perhaps matching TRBD1 or TRBD2 (6 bases each). V was shortened by 5 bases and J by 3 bases, with 16 bases between the two germline ends. CDR3 length equals 15 residues. Germline loops: CDR1 SGHRS, CDR2 YFSETQ. The CDR3 reads CASSGLGGRTDTQYF. The DNA of the CDR3 is TGCGCCAGCAGTGGGCTGGGGGGCAGGACAGATACGCAGTATTTT.

The V call is TRBV30, the J call TRBJ2-6, with D unresolved. The germline CDR1 and CDR2 sequences are GTSNPN and SVGIG (reference sequence). Deletions cut 2 bases from V and 4 bases from J, with 3 bases between. The CDR3 has 12 amino acids. The DNA of the CDR3 is TGTGCCTGGAGTTTCGGGGCCAACGTCCTGACTTTC. It encodes CAWSFGANVLTF.

The rearrangement links TRBV6-1 to TRBJ1-1; D is uncertain. This CDR3 contains 18 residues. The germline gives CDR1 MNHNS, CDR2 SASEGT. Deletions cut 0 bases from V and 0 bases from J, with 17 bases between. CDR3 coding DNA: TGTGCCAGCAGTGAAGCGCGACAACTTAACAGCCTGAACACTGAAGCTTTCTTT. Amino acid sequence: CASSEARQLNSLNTEAFF.

V gene TRBV27 combines with J gene TRBJ1-3; 7 bases are a match to TRBD1. J gave up 4 bases and V 2 bases, and 5 bases lay outside the gene matches. Germline V lookup: CDR1 MNHEY, CDR2 SMNVEV (reference sequence). This CDR3 spans 15 amino acids. CDR3 sequence reads: CASSLKGAGGNTIYF. The CDR3 region has the DNA TGTGCCAGCAGTTTAAAGGGGGCCGGGGGAAACACCATATATTTT.

The CDR3 here is CASSRKGLGQGGEKLFF. Written as DNA, the CDR3 is TGTGCCAGCAGCCGGAAGGGTCTGGGACAGGGCGGTGAAAAACTGTTTTTT. The gene calls are TRBV4-2 and TRBJ1-4, with TRBD1 matching 9 bases. The CDR3 length is 17 residues. From germline, CDR1 is LGHNA and CDR2 YNFKEQ. Trimming took 4 bases from V and 7 from J; bases not matched to a gene: 13.

The V and J genes are TRBV25-1 and TRBJ2-4; 11 bases are shared with TRBD2. Germline CDR1 and CDR2: MGHDK and SYGVNS. The J segment lost 6 bases and the V segment lost 8 bases, leaving 12 bases of the junction unmatched. The CDR3 is 16 amino acids. CDR3 residues: CASSPSTSGNGNIQYF. The CDR3, as DNA: TGTGCCAGCTCCCCCTCGACTAGCGGGAATGGAAACATTCAGTACTTC.

This chain joins TRBV18 and TRBJ1-5; TRBD1 matches at 8 bases. Germline V gene data show CDR1 as KGHSH and CDR2 as LQKENI. The CDR3 totals 14 residues. The V gene end was trimmed by 4 bases and the J gene end by 7 bases; junction bases not matched to a gene: 6. CDR3 sequence: CASSLQGAPQPQHF. CDR3 sequence (DNA): TGTGCCAGCTCACTCCAGGGGGCACCCCAGCCCCAGCATTTT.

The chain employs TRBV11-2 and TRBJ2-7; 8 bases fit TRBD2. The CDR3 loop spans 15 amino acids. CDR1 is SGHAT, CDR2 FQNNGV, per germline. V lost 7 bases, J lost 0 bases, and 8 bases stayed unmatched. The chain's CDR3 is CASTLVSGASYEQYF. The CDR3 region has the DNA TGTGCCAGCACCCTCGTTAGCGGGGCCTCCTACGAGCAGTACTTC.

This clone was counted a single time. The CDR3 DNA follows: TGTGCCAGCAGCGGAGGGGCGCGGCAAACTGAAGCTTTCTTT. Protein product: CASSGGARQTEAFF. The chain carries TRBV5-6 and TRBJ1-1, with D possibly TRBD1 on 5 matching bases. This CDR3 is built from 14 residues. Per germline, CDR1 SGHDT and CDR2 YYEEEE. Trimming took 4 bases from V and 5 from J, leaving 15 bases between them.

The chain joins TRBV29-1 to TRBJ2-3, with TRBD1 matching over 7 bases. The CDR3 sequence is 11 residues long. Germline V gene sequence: CDR1 SQVTM, CDR2 ANQGSEA. V lost 4 bases, J lost 5 bases, and 0 bases stayed unmatched. CDR3: CSVAGGDTQYF. The CDR3 region has the DNA TGCAGCGTTGCAGGGGGAGATACGCAGTATTTT.

This clone was picked up one time. This chain joins TRBV7-9 and TRBJ2-3, with D tentatively TRBD2 (7 bases). V lost 0 bases to trimming and J lost 1 base, with 14 bases between them. Germline V gene sequence: CDR1 SEHNR, CDR2 FQNEAQ (reference sequence). CDR3 length equals 17 residues. The CDR3 sequence is CASSLAGGGFGTDTQYF. CDR3 coding DNA: TGTGCCAGCAGCTTAGCGGGCGGGGGCTTCGGCACAGATACGCAGTATTTT.

This chain links TRBV29-1 with TRBJ1-1, with D unclear. CDR1 SQVTM and CDR2 ANQGSEA come from the germline V gene. Trimming left V 1 base short and J 4 bases short, with 10 bases between. The CDR3 is 13 amino acids. The CDR3 reads CSVEGAVPTEAFF. The CDR3 nucleotides read TGCAGCGTTGAAGGGGCAGTCCCCACTGAAGCTTTCTTT.

The chain carries TRBV5-8 and TRBJ1-5, with TRBD1 as a possible D gene (6 bases). Trimming pared 0 bases from V and 0 bases from J, leaving 7 bases between. CDR1 and CDR2 from the germline V gene are SGHTS and YDEGEE. CDR3 size: 15 residues. The CDR3 nucleotides are TGTGCCAGCAGCTTGGGGACAGTTAGCAATCAGCCCCAGCATTTT. This codes for CASSLGTVSNQPQHF.

The rearrangement joins TRBV11-2 to TRBJ1-1, with 7 positions matching TRBD1. The CDR3 has 12 residues. J lost 11 bases, V lost 7 bases, and 10 bases had no gene match. Germline V gene data show CDR1 as SGHAT and CDR2 as FQNNGV. CDR3 loop: CASNLRQGWAFF. DNA of the CDR3: TGTGCCAGCAACCTCCGACAGGGTTGGGCTTTCTTT. The full variable domain, completed using reference TRBV11-2 and TRBJ1-1, is EAGVAQSPRYKIIEKRQSVAFWCNPISGHATLYWYQQILGQGPKLLIQFQNNGVVDDSQLPKDRFSAERLKGVDSTLKIQPAKLEDSAVYLCASNLRQGWAFFGQGTRLTVV.

The chain combines TRBV5-4 with TRBJ1-2, with D maybe TRBD1 (6 bases). The CDR3 sequence is 13 residues long. Trimming removed 5 bases from V and 6 bases from J, with 14 bases in between. CDR1 and CDR2 (germline): SGHNT, YYREEE (reference sequence). Here the CDR3 reads CASSRVGGDGYTF. The CDR3, as DNA: TGTGCCAGCAGTCGGGTCGGGGGCGATGGCTACACCTTC. The entire variable domain, with the rest obtained from reference TRBV5-4 and TRBJ1-2, is as follows: ETGVTQSPTHLIKTRGQQVTLRCSSQSGHNTVSWYQQALGQGPQFIFQYYREEENGRGNFPPRFSGLQFPNYSSELNVNALELDDSALYLCASSRVGGDGYTFGSGTRLTVV.

V usage is TRBV25-1 and J usage is TRBJ1-2; D is perhaps TRBD1 (6 bases). Trimming took off 2 bases at V and 2 bases at J, with 15 bases between the two ends. The CDR3 totals 16 residues. Germline V gene data show CDR1 as MGHDK and CDR2 as SYGVNS. In DNA, the CDR3 is TGTGCCAGCAGTGAAACCCCCGTGGGGGCCAACTATGGCTACACCTTC. Protein: CASSETPVGANYGYTF.

The chain links TRBV5-8 to TRBJ1-5; D is undetermined. V was shortened by 4 bases and J by 7 bases, with 12 bases between the two germline ends. This CDR3 spans 13 amino acids. Germline CDR1 SGHTS, CDR2 YDEGEE. The CDR3 region is CASSLGPDQPQHF. The CDR3 bases are TGTGCCAGCAGCCTAGGTCCGGACCAGCCCCAGCATTTT.

The gene calls are TRBV5-6 and TRBJ1-5; D remains unclear. The germline V gene encodes CDR1 SGHDT and CDR2 YYEEEE. Trimming pared 4 bases from V and 2 bases from J, leaving 7 bases between. CDR3 size: 13 residues. CDR3 nucleotide sequence: TGTGCCAGCAGCATGGCCGGCAATCAGCCCCAGCATTTT. Translated: CASSMAGNQPQHF. Looking up the rest from reference TRBV5-6 and TRBJ1-5 gives the full variable domain: DAGVTQSPTHLIKTRGQQVTLRCSPKSGHDTVSWYQQALGQGPQFIFQYYEEEERQRGNFPDRFSGHQFPNYSSELNVNALLLGDSALYLCASSMAGNQPQHFGDGTRLSIL.

In DNA, the CDR3 is TGTGCCATCAGTGAGACCCCGGGACAGGGTAGCATTCAGTACTTC. Its translation: CAISETPGQGSIQYF. V gene TRBV10-3 combines with J gene TRBJ2-4; 9 bases fit TRBD1. Germline loops: CDR1 ENHRY, CDR2 SYGVKD. This CDR3 contains 15 residues. V shed 2 bases, J shed 9 bases, and the junction held 8 bases outside the gene matches.

The chain recombines TRBV28 with TRBJ2-7; weak D call: TRBD1 (6 bases). The CDR3 has 15 residues. The V gene lost 5 bases and the J gene lost 0 bases, with 14 bases spanning the gap. Germline CDR1 and CDR2: MDHEN and SYDVKM. The CDR3 loop is CASSDTGTTSYEQYF. The CDR3 coding sequence is TGTGCCAGCAGTGATACCGGGACAACCTCCTACGAGCAGTACTTC.

V usage is TRBV30 and J usage is TRBJ1-2; 8 bases align to TRBD1. The germline V gene has CDR1 GTSNPN and CDR2 SVGIG (reference sequence). This CDR3 comprises 16 residues. Trimming removed 0 bases from V and 0 bases from J; junction bases left unmatched: 6. CDR3 nucleotide sequence: TGTGCCTGGAGTGTCACAGGGGGTACAGCTAACTATGGCTACACCTTC. It is translated as CAWSVTGGTANYGYTF.

The chain combines TRBV5-4 with TRBJ2-7; possible D gene TRBD2, 5 bases. CDR3 length equals 15 residues. Trimming removed 0 bases from V and 2 bases from J, with 12 bases in between. CDR1 SGHNT and CDR2 YYREEE come from the germline V gene (reference sequence). For the CDR3, the DNA is TGTGCCAGCAGCTTGGATTTCGGGGATACCTACGAGCAGTACTTC. Translating it yields CASSLDFGDTYEQYF. The variable domain in full, completed from reference TRBV5-4 and TRBJ2-7, reads ETGVTQSPTHLIKTRGQQVTLRCSSQSGHNTVSWYQQALGQGPQFIFQYYREEENGRGNFPPRFSGLQFPNYSSELNVNALELDDSALYLCASSLDFGDTYEQYFGPGTRLTVT.